This TCR beta chain comes out of a study of blood T cell repertoires in COVID-19. Trimming removed 4 bases at V and 1 base at J, with 12 bases between. Per the germline V gene, CDR1 is SNHLY and CDR2 is FYNNEI. The CDR3 sequence is 15 residues long. Clones were read by immunoSEQ multiplex PCR, and TCRdb kept only the in-frame ones, dropping some. The sample records about 360,000 clones, more than 85% being singletons. This receptor was identified in a human donor in a cohort sampled during active COVID-19. Material: peripheral blood. V usage is TRBV2 and J usage is TRBJ2-3, with D unclear. The CDR3: CASSGQARGTDTQYF. CDR3 bases: TGTGCCAGCAGTGGTCAGGCTCGCGGCACAGATACGCAGTATTTT. Filled out from reference TRBV2 and TRBJ2-3, the complete variable domain reads EPEVTQTPSHQVTQMGQEVILRCVPISNHLYFYWYRQILGQKVEFLVSFYNNEISEKSEIFDDQFSVERPDGSNFTLKIRSTKLEDSAMYFCASSGQARGTDTQYFGPGTRLTVL.